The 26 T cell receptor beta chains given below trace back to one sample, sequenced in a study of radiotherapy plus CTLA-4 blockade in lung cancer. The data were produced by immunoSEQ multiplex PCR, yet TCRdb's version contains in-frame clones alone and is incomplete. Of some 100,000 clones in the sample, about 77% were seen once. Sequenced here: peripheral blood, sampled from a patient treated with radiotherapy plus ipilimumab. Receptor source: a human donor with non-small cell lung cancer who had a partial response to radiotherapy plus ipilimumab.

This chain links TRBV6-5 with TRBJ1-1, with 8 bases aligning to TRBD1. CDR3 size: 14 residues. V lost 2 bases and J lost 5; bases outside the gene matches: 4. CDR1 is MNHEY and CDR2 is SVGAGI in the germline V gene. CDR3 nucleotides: TGTGCCAGCAGTTACACTACAGGGGGGACTGAAGCTTTCTTT. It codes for CASSYTTGGTEAFF.

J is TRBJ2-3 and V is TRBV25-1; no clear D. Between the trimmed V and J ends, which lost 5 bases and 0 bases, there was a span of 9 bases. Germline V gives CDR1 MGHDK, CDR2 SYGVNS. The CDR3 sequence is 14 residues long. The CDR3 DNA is TGTGCCAGCAGTCCAGCCGGGAGCACAGATACGCAGTATTTT. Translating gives CASSPAGSTDTQYF.

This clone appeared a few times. CDR3 region: CASSLSSGLVGNTIYF. The CDR3 DNA sequence: TGTGCCAGCAGCTTAAGTTCGGGACTCGTAGGAAACACCATATATTTT. The rearrangement joins TRBV7-8 to TRBJ1-3, with D possibly TRBD1 on 5 matching bases. Germline assignment: CDR1 SGHVS and CDR2 FQNEAQ. This CDR3 has 16 amino acids. Trimming shortened V by 2 bases and J by 4 bases, and 15 bases separated the two germline ends.

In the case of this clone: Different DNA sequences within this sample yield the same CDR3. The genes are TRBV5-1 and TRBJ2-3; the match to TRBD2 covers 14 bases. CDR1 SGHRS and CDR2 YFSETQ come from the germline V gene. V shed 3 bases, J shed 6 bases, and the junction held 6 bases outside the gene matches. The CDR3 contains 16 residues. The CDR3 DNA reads TGCGCCAGCAGCTCGGGACTAGCGGGAGTGAGTGATACGCAGTATTTT. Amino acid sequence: CASSSGLAGVSDTQYF.

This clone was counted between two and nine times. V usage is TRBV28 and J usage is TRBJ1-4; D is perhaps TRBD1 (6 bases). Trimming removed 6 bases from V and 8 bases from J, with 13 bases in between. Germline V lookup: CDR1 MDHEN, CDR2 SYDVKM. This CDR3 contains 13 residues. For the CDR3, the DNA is TGTGCCAGCAGAACAGGGTTGGAGGAAAAACTGTTTTTT. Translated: CASRTGLEEKLFF.

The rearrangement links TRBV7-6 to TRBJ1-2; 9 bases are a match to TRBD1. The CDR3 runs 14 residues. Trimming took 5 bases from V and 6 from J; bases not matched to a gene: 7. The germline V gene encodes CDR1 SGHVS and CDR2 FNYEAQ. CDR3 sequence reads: CASSQGTGIHGYTF. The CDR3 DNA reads TGTGCCAGCAGCCAGGGGACAGGGATTCATGGCTACACCTTC.

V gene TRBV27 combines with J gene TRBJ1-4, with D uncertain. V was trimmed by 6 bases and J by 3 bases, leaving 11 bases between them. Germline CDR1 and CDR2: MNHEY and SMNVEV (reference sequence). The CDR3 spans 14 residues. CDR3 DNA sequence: TGTGCCAGCAGGAAGTGGGCAGCTAATGAAAAACTGTTTTTT. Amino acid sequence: CASRKWAANEKLFF.

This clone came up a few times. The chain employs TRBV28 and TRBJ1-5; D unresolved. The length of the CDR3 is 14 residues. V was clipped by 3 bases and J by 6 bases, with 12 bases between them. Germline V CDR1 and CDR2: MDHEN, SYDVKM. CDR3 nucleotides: TGTGCCAGCAGTTTGTTTGGCAGGCTTCAGCCCCAGCATTTT. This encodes CASSLFGRLQPQHF.

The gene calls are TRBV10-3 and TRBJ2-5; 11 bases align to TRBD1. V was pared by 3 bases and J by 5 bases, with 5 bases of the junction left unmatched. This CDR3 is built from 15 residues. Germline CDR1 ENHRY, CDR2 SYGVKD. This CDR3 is CAISDMDRGLETQYF. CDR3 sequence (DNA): TGTGCCATCAGTGATATGGACAGGGGGCTGGAGACCCAGTACTTC.

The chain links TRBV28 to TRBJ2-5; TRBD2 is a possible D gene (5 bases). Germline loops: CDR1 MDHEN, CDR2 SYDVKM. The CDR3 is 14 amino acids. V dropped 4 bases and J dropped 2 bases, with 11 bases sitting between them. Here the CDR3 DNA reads TGTGCCAGCAGTTCACGACTAAGACAAGAGACCCAGTACTTC. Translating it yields CASSSRLRQETQYF. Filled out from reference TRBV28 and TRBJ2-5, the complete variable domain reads DVKVTQSSRYLVKRTGEKVFLECVQDMDHENMFWYRQDPGLGLRLIYFSYDVKMKEKGDIPEGYSVSREKKERFSLILESASTNQTSMYLCASSSRLRQETQYFGPGTRLLVL.

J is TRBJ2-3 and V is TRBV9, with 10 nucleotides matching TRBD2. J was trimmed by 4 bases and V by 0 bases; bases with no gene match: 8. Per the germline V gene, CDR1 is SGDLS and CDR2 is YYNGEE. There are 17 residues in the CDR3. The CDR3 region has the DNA TGTGCCAGCAGCGTAGCTTTTTCTAGCGGGAGCCCAGATACGCAGTATTTT. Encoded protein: CASSVAFSSGSPDTQYF.

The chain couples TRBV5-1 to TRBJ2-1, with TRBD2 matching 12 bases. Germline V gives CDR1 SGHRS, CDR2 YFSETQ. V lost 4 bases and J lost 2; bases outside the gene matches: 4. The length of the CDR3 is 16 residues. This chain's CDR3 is CASSPGLAGTYNEQFF. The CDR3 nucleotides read TGCGCCAGCAGCCCCGGACTAGCGGGGACCTACAATGAGCAGTTCTTC.

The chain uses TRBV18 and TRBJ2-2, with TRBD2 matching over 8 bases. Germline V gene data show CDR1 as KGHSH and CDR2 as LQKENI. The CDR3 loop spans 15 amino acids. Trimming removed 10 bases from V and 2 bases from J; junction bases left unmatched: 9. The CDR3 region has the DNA TGTGCCACCTTCGCACTAGCGGTAAACACCGGGGAGCTGTTTTTT. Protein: CATFALAVNTGELFF.

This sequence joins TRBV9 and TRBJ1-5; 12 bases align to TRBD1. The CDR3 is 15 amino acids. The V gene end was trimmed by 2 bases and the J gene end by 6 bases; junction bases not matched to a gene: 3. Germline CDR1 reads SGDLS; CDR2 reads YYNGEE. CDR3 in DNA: TGTGCCAGCAGCGTCGGGACAGGGGGCGGTCAGCCCCAGCATTTT. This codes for CASSVGTGGGQPQHF.

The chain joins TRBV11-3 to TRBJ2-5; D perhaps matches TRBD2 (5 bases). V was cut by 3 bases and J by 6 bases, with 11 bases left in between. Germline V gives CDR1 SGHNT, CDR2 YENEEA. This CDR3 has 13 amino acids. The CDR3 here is CASSFDPGKTQYF. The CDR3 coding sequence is TGTGCCAGCAGCTTCGACCCCGGGAAGACCCAGTACTTC.

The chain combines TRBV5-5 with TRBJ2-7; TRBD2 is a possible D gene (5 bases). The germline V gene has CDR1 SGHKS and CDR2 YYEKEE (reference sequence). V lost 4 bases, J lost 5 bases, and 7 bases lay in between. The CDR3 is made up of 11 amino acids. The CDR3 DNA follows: TGTGCCAGCAGCCGGGATGACGAGCAGTACTTC. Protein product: CASSRDDEQYF.

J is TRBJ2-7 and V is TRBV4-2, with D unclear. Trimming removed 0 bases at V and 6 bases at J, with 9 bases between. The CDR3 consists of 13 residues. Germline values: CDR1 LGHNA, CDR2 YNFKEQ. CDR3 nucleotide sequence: TGTGCCAGCAGCCAAGATTGGCCCTCCGAGCAGTACTTC. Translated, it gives CASSQDWPSEQYF.

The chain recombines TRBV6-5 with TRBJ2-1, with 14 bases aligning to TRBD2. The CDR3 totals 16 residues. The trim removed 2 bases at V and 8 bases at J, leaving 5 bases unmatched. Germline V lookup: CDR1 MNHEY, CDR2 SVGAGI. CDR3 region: CASSYRGTSGRDEQFF. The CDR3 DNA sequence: TGTGCCAGCAGTTACAGAGGGACTAGCGGGAGAGATGAGCAGTTCTTC.

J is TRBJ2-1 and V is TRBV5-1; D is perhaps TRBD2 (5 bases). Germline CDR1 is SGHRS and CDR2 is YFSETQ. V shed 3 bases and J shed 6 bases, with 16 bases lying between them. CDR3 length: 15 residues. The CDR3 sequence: CASSSVTIKGNEQFF. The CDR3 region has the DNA TGCGCCAGCAGCTCCGTGACTATAAAAGGCAATGAGCAGTTCTTC. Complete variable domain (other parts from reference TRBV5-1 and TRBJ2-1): KAGVTQTPRYLIKTRGQQVTLSCSPISGHRSVSWYQQTPGQGLQFLFEYFSETQRNKGNFPGRFSGRQFSNSRSEMNVSTLELGDSALYLCASSSVTIKGNEQFFGPGTRLTVL.

The CDR3 loop reads CASSLSGPTTDTQYF. CDR3 nucleotides: TGTGCCAGCAGCCTTAGCGGACCTACTACAGATACGCAGTATTTT. The V gene is TRBV7-2, the J gene TRBJ2-3; D perhaps matches TRBD2 (6 bases). CDR3 length: 15 amino acids. Trimming pared 5 bases from V and 3 bases from J, leaving 15 bases between. CDR1 SGHTA and CDR2 FQGNSA come from the germline V gene.

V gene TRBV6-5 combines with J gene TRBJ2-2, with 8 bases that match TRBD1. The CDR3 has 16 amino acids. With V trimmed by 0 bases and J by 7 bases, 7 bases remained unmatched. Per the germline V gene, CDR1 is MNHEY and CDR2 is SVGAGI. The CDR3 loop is CASSYSFQGAVGELFF. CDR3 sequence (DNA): TGTGCCAGCAGTTACTCTTTTCAGGGGGCTGTCGGGGAGCTGTTTTTT.

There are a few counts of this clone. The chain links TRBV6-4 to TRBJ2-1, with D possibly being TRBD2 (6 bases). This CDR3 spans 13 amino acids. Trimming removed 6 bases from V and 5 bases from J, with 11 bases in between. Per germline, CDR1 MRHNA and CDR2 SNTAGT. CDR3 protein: CASSRGSDNEQFF. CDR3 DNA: TGTGCCAGCAGCCGGGGGAGTGACAATGAGCAGTTCTTC.

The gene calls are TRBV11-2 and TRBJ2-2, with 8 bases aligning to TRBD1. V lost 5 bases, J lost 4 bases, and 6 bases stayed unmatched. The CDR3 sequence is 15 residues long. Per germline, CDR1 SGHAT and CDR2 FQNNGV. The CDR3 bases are TGTGCCAGCAGCCGGACAGGGATGGGCACCGGGGAGCTGTTTTTT. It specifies CASSRTGMGTGELFF.

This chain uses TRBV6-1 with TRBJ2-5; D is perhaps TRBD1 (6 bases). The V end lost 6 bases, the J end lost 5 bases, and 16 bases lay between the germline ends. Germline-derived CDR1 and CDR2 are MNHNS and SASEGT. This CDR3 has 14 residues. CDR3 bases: TGTGCCAGCAGGACAACAGGGACGAGGGAGACCCAGTACTTC. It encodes CASRTTGTRETQYF.

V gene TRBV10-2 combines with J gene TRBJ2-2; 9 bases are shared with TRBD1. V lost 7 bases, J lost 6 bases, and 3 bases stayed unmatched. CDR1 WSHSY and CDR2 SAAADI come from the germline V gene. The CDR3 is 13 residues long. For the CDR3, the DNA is TGCGCCAGCAACAGACAGGGGGCCGGGGAGCTGTTTTTT. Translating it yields CASNRQGAGELFF.

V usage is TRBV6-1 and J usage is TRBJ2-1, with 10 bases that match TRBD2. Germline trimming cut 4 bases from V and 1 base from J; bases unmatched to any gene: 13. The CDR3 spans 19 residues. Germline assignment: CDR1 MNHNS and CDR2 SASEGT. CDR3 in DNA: TGTGCCAGCAGTGCTAGCGGGAGTTTTAATCGTGTTTCCTACAATGAGCAGTTCTTC. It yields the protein CASSASGSFNRVSYNEQFF.